This T cell receptor (beta chain) was identified during a study of early T cells in non-severe SARS-CoV-2 infection. Study in general: Alpha and beta chains were unpaired, from unsorted whole-blood bulk RNA. Study observations and caveats: Private and CD4 specificities were missed by VDJdb matching, skewed to anti-spike CD8.

V dropped 1 base and J dropped 2 bases, with 11 bases sitting between them. CDR1 is SGHTS, CDR2 YDEGEE, per germline. CDR3 size: 15 residues. The TCR library protocol was used to attach unique molecular identifiers. These identifiers were attached to individual cDNA molecules. TCRdb reprocessed the 5' RACE reads via MiXCR and lists one record per CDR3 protein. Of some 80,000 distinct CDR3 sequences listed, roughly 13% were seen once; the top ten hold 1.4%. Of note for this clonotype: Its matching antigen is unknown.

The chain uses TRBV5-8 and TRBJ2-3; D unresolved. The clonotype was recovered from an adult who was a healthcare worker with PCR-confirmed SARS-CoV-2 infection or an uninfected control (not recorded which). Sequences were obtained from whole blood. This chain's CDR3 is CASSLNRAYTDTQYF. CDR3 in DNA: TGTGCCAGCAGCTTGAACAGAGCCTACACAGATACGCAGTATTTT.